One and the same sample provided the 23 T cell receptor beta chains below, sequenced in a study of blood T cell repertoires in COVID-19. Produced via immunoSEQ multiplex PCR; TCRdb's table is partial and in-frame only. This sample yields over 200,000 clones, of which approximately 83% are seen a single time; approximately 4.4% belongs to the top ten. The specimen sequenced was peripheral blood. These receptors came from a man aged 45-65 years with active or convalescent COVID-19.

The chain has TRBV4-1 and TRBJ2-7; the match to TRBD2 covers 9 bases. Germline V CDR1 and CDR2: MGHRA, YSYEKL. The trim removed 3 bases at V and 5 bases at J, leaving 5 bases unmatched. This CDR3 spans 14 amino acids. The CDR3 DNA sequence: TGCGCCAGCAGCCAGCGGGGGGGAACGAACGAGCAGTACTTC. Its protein product is CASSQRGGTNEQYF.

This clone was found once. This chain links TRBV24-1 with TRBJ1-2; 8 bases line up with TRBD1. The CDR3 length is 16 residues. After removal of 3 bases from V and 7 bases from J, the junction contained 12 bases not matched to a gene. Germline CDR1 KGHDR, CDR2 SFDVKD. The CDR3 DNA follows: TGTGCCACCAGTGATCGAAGTCAGGGGGCGAGAGTTGGCTACACCTTC. Translated: CATSDRSQGARVGYTF.

The rearrangement links TRBV6-5 to TRBJ1-2; 8 bases are shared with TRBD1. The trim removed 1 base at V and 8 bases at J, leaving 12 bases unmatched. Looked up from germline, CDR1 is MNHEY and CDR2 is SVGAGI. The CDR3 loop spans 16 amino acids. The CDR3 sequence is CASSYLRAQGAQGYTF. As DNA, the CDR3 is TGTGCCAGCAGTTACTTGAGGGCGCAGGGGGCTCAAGGCTACACCTTC.

This chain uses TRBV2 with TRBJ2-3; maybe TRBD2 (5 bases). Germline V lookup: CDR1 SNHLY, CDR2 FYNNEI. Trimming pared 6 bases from V and 4 bases from J, leaving 5 bases between. The CDR3 covers 11 residues. CDR3 sequence: CASRRADTQYF. As DNA, the CDR3 is TGTGCCAGCAGGAGGGCAGATACGCAGTATTTT.

This chain uses TRBV7-2 with TRBJ2-2; 8 nucleotides line up with TRBD1. This CDR3 has 17 residues. Per the germline V gene, CDR1 is SGHTA and CDR2 is FQGNSA. The ends lost 5 bases at V and 7 bases at J; junction bases unmatched: 15. CDR3: CASSLDRGGGKNGELFF. DNA for the CDR3: TGTGCCAGCAGCCTCGACAGGGGCGGCGGTAAAAACGGGGAGCTGTTTTTT.

The chain employs TRBV5-5 and TRBJ2-2, with a weak D call TRBD2 (6 bases). Germline CDR1 SGHKS, CDR2 YYEKEE (reference sequence). Trimming cost V 4 bases and J 5 bases, with 15 bases left between them. This CDR3 spans 15 amino acids. The CDR3 DNA sequence: TGTGCCAGCAGCCCCTGGGTTAGCGGAACCGGGGAGCTGTTTTTT. This translates into CASSPWVSGTGELFF.

The chain employs TRBV5-1 and TRBJ2-3; weak D call: TRBD1 (5 bases). Germline V gene lookup returns CDR1 SGHRS and CDR2 YFSETQ. V dropped 0 bases and J dropped 1 base, with 9 bases sitting between them. This CDR3 region has 15 residues. In DNA form, the CDR3 reads TGCGCCAGCAGCTTGGCAGGGCAGGGCACAGATACGCAGTATTTT. The encoded protein is CASSLAGQGTDTQYF.

The genes are TRBV9 and TRBJ2-2; possible D gene TRBD1, 6 bases. Germline CDR1 is SGDLS and CDR2 is YYNGEE. This CDR3 comprises 14 residues. The V gene lost 0 bases and the J gene lost 5 bases, with 8 bases spanning the gap. CDR3 coding DNA: TGTGCCAGCAGCGTAGTAGGGGGAACCGGGGAGCTGTTTTTT. It codes for CASSVVGGTGELFF.

The CDR3 sequence: CASSRGEPLPLFF. The CDR3 DNA reads TGTGCCAGCAGCCGCGGGGAGCCCCTGCCACTGTTTTTT. The genes are TRBV14 and TRBJ1-4; D ambiguous. In germline, CDR1 is SGHDN, CDR2 FVKESK. V was pared by 4 bases and J by 13 bases, with 16 bases between. This CDR3 spans 13 amino acids.

The chain couples TRBV30 to TRBJ2-1, with D perhaps TRBD2 (6 bases). Germline loops: CDR1 GTSNPN, CDR2 SVGIG (reference sequence). V was clipped by 2 bases and J by 4 bases, with 15 bases between them. The CDR3 is made up of 15 amino acids. This CDR3 is CAWSKSGQSYNEQFF. CDR3 nucleotides: TGTGCCTGGAGTAAGAGCGGGCAAAGTTACAATGAGCAGTTCTTC.

The genes are TRBV15 and TRBJ1-2, with D tentatively TRBD1 (5 bases). V gave up 1 base and J gave up 5 bases, with 20 bases separating them. CDR1 is LNHNV, CDR2 YYDKDF, per germline (reference sequence). This CDR3 has 17 amino acids. CDR3 nucleotides: TGTGCCACCAGCAGAGGGACGGAGGGGTGGTTTCCTTATGGCTACACCTTC. Translated: CATSRGTEGWFPYGYTF.

The rearrangement links TRBV11-1 to TRBJ2-5, with D possibly TRBD2 on 6 matching bases. V lost 5 bases and J 4 bases, leaving 17 bases between the germline ends. This CDR3 has 15 amino acids. In germline, CDR1 is SGHAT, CDR2 FQDESV (reference sequence). For the CDR3, the DNA is TGTGCCAGCAGCCCACATGTTTTGGAGGGAGAGACCCAGTACTTC. Translating gives CASSPHVLEGETQYF.

There are many counts of this clone. The chain joins TRBV5-1 to TRBJ2-3; no clear D gene. Per germline, CDR1 SGHRS and CDR2 YFSETQ. Between the trimmed V and J ends, which lost 1 base and 2 bases, there was a span of 11 bases. The CDR3 extends over 15 amino acids. The CDR3 nucleotides read TGCGCCAGCAGCTTGTCCCCTGAAGCCACAGATACGCAGTATTTT. Its translation is CASSLSPEATDTQYF.

The CDR3 region is CASSFGLAGGDTQYF. In nucleotides, the CDR3 is TGTGCCAGCAGTTTCGGACTAGCGGGGGGCGATACGCAGTATTTT. The chain couples TRBV6-2 or TRBV6-3 to TRBJ2-3, with TRBD2 identical over 14 bases. This CDR3 is 15 amino acids long. The germline V gene has CDR1 MNHEY and CDR2 SVGEGT. V lost 4 bases, J lost 6 bases, and 3 bases stayed unmatched.

This sequence joins TRBV28 and TRBJ1-5; a possible D gene is TRBD1 (6 bases). CDR1 is MDHEN and CDR2 is SYDVKM in the germline V gene. This CDR3 comprises 14 residues. V was cut by 6 bases and J by 5 bases, with 14 bases left in between. CDR3 protein: CASRWQGYDQPQHF. The CDR3 DNA follows: TGTGCCAGCAGATGGCAGGGGTACGATCAGCCCCAGCATTTT.

The rearrangement uses TRBV6-1 and TRBJ1-2; TRBD1 is a possible D gene (5 bases). V lost 1 base and J lost 8, with 11 bases in between. Germline V gene lookup returns CDR1 MNHNS and CDR2 SASEGT. The CDR3 sequence is 13 residues long. For the CDR3, the DNA is TGTGCCAGCAGTGAAGAGGAACAGGTGGGCTACACCTTC. It codes for CASSEEEQVGYTF.

The chain joins TRBV7-8 to TRBJ2-6; 10 nucleotides align to TRBD2. Germline V gene sequence: CDR1 SGHVS, CDR2 FQNEAQ. The CDR3 has 18 residues. The trim removed 5 bases at V and 0 bases at J, leaving 7 bases unmatched. The CDR3 coding sequence is TGTGCCAGCAGCCGTCGGAGCGGGGGGGCCTCTGGGGCCAACGTCCTGACTTTC. Amino acid sequence: CASSRRSGGASGANVLTF.

This clone appeared many times. The rearrangement uses TRBV2 and TRBJ1-2, with TRBD1 matching 7 bases. Germline V gives CDR1 SNHLY, CDR2 FYNNEI. J gave up 1 base and V 6 bases, and 8 bases lay outside the gene matches. This CDR3 comprises 15 residues. CDR3 sequence (DNA): TGTGCCAGCAGGGAACAGGGACAGTTTAACTATGGCTACACCTTC. It translates to CASREQGQFNYGYTF.

This sequence joins TRBV19 and TRBJ2-3, with TRBD2 matching over 7 bases. This CDR3 has 16 residues. V shed 4 bases, J shed 4 bases, and the junction held 11 bases outside the gene matches. Germline V gene sequence: CDR1 LNHDA, CDR2 SQIVND (reference sequence). CDR3 amino acids: CASSTPRAGNPDTQYF. The DNA of the CDR3 is TGTGCCAGTAGTACACCACGAGCGGGGAACCCAGATACGCAGTATTTT.

This chain links TRBV28 with TRBJ1-5; 7 bases are shared with TRBD1. Germline V gives CDR1 MDHEN, CDR2 SYDVKM. There are 12 residues in the CDR3. The V segment lost 6 bases and the J segment 6 bases; nucleotides outside the gene matches: 2. The chain's CDR3 is CASSPGGQPQHF. The CDR3 DNA follows: TGTGCCAGCAGCCCAGGGGGTCAGCCCCAGCATTTT.

Regarding this clone: Different DNA sequences within this sample yield the same CDR3. The CDR3 nucleotides are TGTGCCAGCAGTGAGAGTCTAGCGGCTTACAATGAGCAGTTCTTC. Translating gives CASSESLAAYNEQFF. The gene calls are TRBV2 and TRBJ2-1; TRBD2 matches at 7 bases. The CDR3 contains 15 residues. V shed 3 bases and J 4 bases; nucleotides not matched to a gene: 6. The germline gives CDR1 SNHLY, CDR2 FYNNEI.

The CDR3 DNA reads as TGTGCCAGCAGTTATTTATCCGGACAGGGGGCGGGTGGCTACACCTTC. This encodes CASSYLSGQGAGGYTF. The rearrangement uses TRBV2 and TRBJ1-2, with TRBD1 identical over 11 bases. CDR3 length equals 16 residues. Looked up from germline, CDR1 is SNHLY and CDR2 is FYNNEI. The trim removed 5 bases at V and 7 bases at J, leaving 12 bases unmatched.

This clone appeared a single time. The rearrangement joins TRBV15 to TRBJ2-2; no firm D call. Deletions cut 5 bases from V and 5 bases from J, with 3 bases between. The CDR3 sequence is 11 residues long. Germline CDR1 reads LNHNV; CDR2 reads YYDKDF (reference sequence). The CDR3 is CATSQTGELFF. In DNA form, the CDR3 reads TGTGCCACCAGCCAAACCGGGGAGCTGTTTTTT.